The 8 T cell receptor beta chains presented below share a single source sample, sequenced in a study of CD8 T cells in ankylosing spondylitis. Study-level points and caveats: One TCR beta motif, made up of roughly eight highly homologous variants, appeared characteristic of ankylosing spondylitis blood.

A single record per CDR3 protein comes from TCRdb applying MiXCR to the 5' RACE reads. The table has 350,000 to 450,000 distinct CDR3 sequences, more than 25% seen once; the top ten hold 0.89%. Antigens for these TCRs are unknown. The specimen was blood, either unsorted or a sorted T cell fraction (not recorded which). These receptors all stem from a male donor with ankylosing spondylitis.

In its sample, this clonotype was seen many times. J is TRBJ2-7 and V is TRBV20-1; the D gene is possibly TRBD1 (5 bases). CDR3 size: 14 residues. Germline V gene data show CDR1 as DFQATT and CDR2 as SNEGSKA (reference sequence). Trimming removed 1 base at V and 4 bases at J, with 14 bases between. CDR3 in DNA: TGCAGTGCTAGAGTCATGGGGCGCCGATACGAGCAGTACTTC. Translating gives CSARVMGRRYEQYF.

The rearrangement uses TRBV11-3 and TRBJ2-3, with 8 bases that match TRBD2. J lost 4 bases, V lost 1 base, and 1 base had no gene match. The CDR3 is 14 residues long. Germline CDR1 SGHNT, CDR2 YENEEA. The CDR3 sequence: CASSLALAADTQYF. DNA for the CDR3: TGTGCCAGCAGCTTAGCACTAGCGGCAGATACGCAGTATTTT.

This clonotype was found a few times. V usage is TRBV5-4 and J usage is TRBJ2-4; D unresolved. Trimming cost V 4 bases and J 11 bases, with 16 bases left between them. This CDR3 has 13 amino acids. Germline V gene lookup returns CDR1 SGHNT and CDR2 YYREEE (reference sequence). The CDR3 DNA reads TGTGCCAGCAGCCGTTCTGATAGTCTCGTTCAGTACTTC. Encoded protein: CASSRSDSLVQYF.

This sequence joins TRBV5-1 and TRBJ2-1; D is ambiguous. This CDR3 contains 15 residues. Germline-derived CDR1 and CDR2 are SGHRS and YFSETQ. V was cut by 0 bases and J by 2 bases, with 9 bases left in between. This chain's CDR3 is CASSLGSRTYNEQFF. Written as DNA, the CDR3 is TGCGCCAGCAGCTTGGGGTCGCGTACCTACAATGAGCAGTTCTTC. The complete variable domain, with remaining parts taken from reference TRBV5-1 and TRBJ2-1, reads KAGVTQTPRYLIKTRGQQVTLSCSPISGHRSVSWYQQTPGQGLQFLFEYFSETQRNKGNFPGRFSGRQFSNSRSEMNVSTLELGDSALYLCASSLGSRTYNEQFFGPGTRLTVL.

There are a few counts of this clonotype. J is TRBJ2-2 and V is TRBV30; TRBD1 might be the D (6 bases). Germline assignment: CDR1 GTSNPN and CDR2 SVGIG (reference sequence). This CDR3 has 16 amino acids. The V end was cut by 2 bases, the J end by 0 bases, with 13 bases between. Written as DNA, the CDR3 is TGTGCCTGGAGTCGGTACAGGGCTACGAACACCGGGGAGCTGTTTTTT. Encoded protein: CAWSRYRATNTGELFF. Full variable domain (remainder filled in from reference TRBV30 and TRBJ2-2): SQTIHQWPATLVQPVGSPLSLECTVEGTSNPNLYWYRQAAGRGLQLLFYSVGIGQISSEVPQNLSASRPQDRQFILSSKKLLLSDSGFYLCAWSRYRATNTGELFFGEGSRLTVL.

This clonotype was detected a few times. The CDR3 DNA reads TGTGCCAGCAGTGGCCTTGGGGAAAGCTCCTACAATGAGCAGTTCTTC. This translates into CASSGLGESSYNEQFF. The chain has TRBV25-1 and TRBJ2-1; no firm D call. The germline gives CDR1 MGHDK, CDR2 SYGVNS. Trimming removed 4 bases at V and 0 bases at J, with 13 bases between. The CDR3 has 16 amino acids.

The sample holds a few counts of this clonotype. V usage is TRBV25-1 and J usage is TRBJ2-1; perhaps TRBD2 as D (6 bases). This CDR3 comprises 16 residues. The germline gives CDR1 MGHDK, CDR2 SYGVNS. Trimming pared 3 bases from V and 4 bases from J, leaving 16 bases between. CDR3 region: CASSDVELALYNEQFF. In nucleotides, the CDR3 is TGTGCCAGCAGTGATGTCGAGCTAGCGCTATACAATGAGCAGTTCTTC.

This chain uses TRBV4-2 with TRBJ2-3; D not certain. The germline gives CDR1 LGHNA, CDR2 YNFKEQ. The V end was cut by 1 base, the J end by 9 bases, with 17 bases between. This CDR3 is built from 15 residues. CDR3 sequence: CASSQGLGTSDTQYF. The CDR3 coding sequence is TGTGCCAGCAGCCAAGGCCTAGGAACTTCCGACACGCAGTATTTT.